Below are 7 T cell receptor beta chains sequenced from a single sample in a study of OX40 agonist ivuxolimab in advanced cancers. Some clones are missing from TCRdb's copy, which holds only in-frame ones; the method was immunoSEQ multiplex PCR. The sample holds around 74,000 clones, roughly 80% seen once. The sequencing used CD4+ or CD8+ T cells sorted from blood, collected in a trial of the OX40 agonist ivuxolimab. These receptors all come from an adult with an advanced solid tumor such as melanoma, head and neck, liver or kidney cancer.

This chain connects TRBV28 to TRBJ2-5; no definite D call. V dropped 3 bases and J dropped 7 bases, with 18 bases sitting between them. The CDR3 covers 15 residues. Germline-derived CDR1 and CDR2 are MDHEN and SYDVKM. In nucleotides, the CDR3 is TGTGCCAGCAGTTTTTGGGCGATACAAGATCGGACCCAGTACTTC. Its protein is CASSFWAIQDRTQYF.

The rearrangement joins TRBV19 to TRBJ2-5, with 12 bases identical to TRBD2. After removal of 6 bases from V and 4 bases from J, the junction contained 6 bases not matched to a gene. This CDR3 is built from 15 residues. The V gene's germline CDR1 is LNHDA and CDR2 SQIVND (reference sequence). CDR3 region: CASRASGGAVETQYF. The CDR3 DNA is TGTGCCAGTAGGGCTAGCGGGGGGGCCGTAGAGACCCAGTACTTC.

This chain joins TRBV5-1 and TRBJ1-1; no clear D gene. This CDR3 contains 15 residues. The germline CDR1 and CDR2 sequences are SGHRS and YFSETQ. Deletions cut 1 base from V and 0 bases from J, with 10 bases between. The CDR3 DNA follows: TGCGCCAGCAGCTTGTCGGGCAGCTTGAACACTGAAGCTTTCTTT. It codes for CASSLSGSLNTEAFF.

V gene TRBV7-9 combines with J gene TRBJ2-3; D perhaps matches TRBD1 (5 bases). Germline V gene data show CDR1 as SEHNR and CDR2 as FQNEAQ (reference sequence). V was shortened by 6 bases and J by 3 bases, with 22 bases between the two germline ends. There are 17 residues in the CDR3. The CDR3 sequence is CASRSGMTNRITDTQYF. The CDR3, as DNA: TGTGCCAGCAGAAGTGGGATGACCAACAGGATTACAGATACGCAGTATTTT. The complete variable domain, with remaining parts taken from reference TRBV7-9 and TRBJ2-3, reads DTGVSQNPRHKITKRGQNVTFRCDPISEHNRLYWYRQTLGQGPEFLTYFQNEAQLEKSRLLSDRFSAERPKGSFSTLEIQRTEQGDSAMYLCASRSGMTNRITDTQYFGPGTRLTVL.

This chain links TRBV10-3 with TRBJ2-3; D is ambiguous. The length of the CDR3 is 15 residues. The V and J ends lost 0 bases and 2 bases respectively, with 9 bases between them. Germline V lookup: CDR1 ENHRY, CDR2 SYGVKD. The CDR3 is CAISESGGNTDTQYF. CDR3 coding DNA: TGTGCCATCAGTGAGTCAGGCGGCAACACAGATACGCAGTATTTT.

This clone showed up just a few times. This chain links TRBV29-1 with TRBJ1-2, with 7 bases identical to TRBD1. Germline CDR1 and CDR2: SQVTM and ANQGSEA. V shed 2 bases and J 4 bases; nucleotides not matched to a gene: 7. The CDR3 length is 14 residues. The CDR3 loop reads CSVEPEDRSYGYTF. CDR3 nucleotide sequence: TGCAGCGTTGAACCCGAGGACAGGTCCTATGGCTACACCTTC.

The chain has TRBV9 and TRBJ2-5; D may be TRBD2 (6 bases). Deletions cut 2 bases from V and 5 bases from J, with 16 bases between. Germline assignment: CDR1 SGDLS and CDR2 YYNGEE. This CDR3 spans 15 amino acids. The chain's CDR3 is CASSVGTRREETQYF. As DNA, the CDR3 is TGTGCCAGCAGCGTTGGGACGCGCCGGGAGGAGACCCAGTACTTC.